This TCR beta chain was obtained from a study of T cells in Graves' hyperthyroidism and ophthalmopathy. A 10 ml volume of fresh peripheral blood provided the PBMCs. Notes on the study in general: In validation, the model predicted ophthalmopathy. These predictions came a median around 5.9 months before onset. From stable hyperthyroidism, ophthalmopathy was separated by a 13 V-J model.

Authors of the study amplified TCR beta CDR3 regions from RNA transcripts. The HTBI primer set drove a first-round RT-PCR of the TCR CDR3. Each CDR3 protein gets one entry after TCRdb re-called the multiplex PCR reads with MiXCR. Counted here are 500,000 to 750,000 distinct CDR3 sequences, 13% to 15% occurring once; the ten biggest clones make up about 7%. V shed 3 bases and J shed 0 bases, with 11 bases lying between them. This CDR3 is 16 amino acids long. Germline-derived CDR1 and CDR2 are LNHDA and SQIVND (reference sequence). As concerns this clonotype: Its matching antigen is unknown.

The clonotype originates from a woman under 30 with Graves' ophthalmopathy. The rearrangement uses TRBV19 and TRBJ2-2, with D maybe TRBD1 (5 bases). The material sequenced was blood. CDR3: CASSIQDSANTGELFF. DNA for the CDR3: TGTGCCAGTAGTATCCAAGACAGCGCGAACACCGGGGAGCTGTTTTTT.